The 20 T cell receptor beta chains reported below all come from one sample, sequenced in a study of T cells in Graves' hyperthyroidism and ophthalmopathy. The source material, RNA transcripts, was used to amplify TCR beta CDR3 regions. During a first-round RT-PCR of the TCR CDR3, the HTBI primer set was used. Each CDR3 protein gets one entry after TCRdb re-called the multiplex PCR reads with MiXCR. The sample lists fewer than 900,000 distinct CDR3 sequences; about 16% were seen once. The specimen sequenced was blood. Receptor source: a man between 18 and 29 years old with Graves' hyperthyroidism.

The chain uses TRBV29-1 and TRBJ2-7, with D unclear. This CDR3 is built from 13 residues. Germline-derived CDR1 and CDR2 are SQVTM and ANQGSEA. The V and J ends lost 4 bases and 1 base respectively, with 11 bases between them. The CDR3 DNA is TGCAGCGTTGCGGCGGCGAATTCCTACGAGCAGTACTTC. Translation gives CSVAAANSYEQYF.

This clonotype has a count of ten or more. V and J are TRBV20-1 and TRBJ2-1; TRBD2 matches at 9 bases. The CDR3 sequence is 16 residues long. The ends lost 4 bases at V and 0 bases at J; junction bases unmatched: 7. The germline gives CDR1 DFQATT, CDR2 SNEGSKA (reference sequence). CDR3 sequence: CSANTLAGSSYNEQFF. The CDR3 coding sequence is TGCAGTGCTAACACCCTAGCGGGGAGCTCCTACAATGAGCAGTTCTTC.

In this sample, this clonotype turned up many times. V and J are TRBV7-9 and TRBJ2-7, with no clear D. Germline V gene lookup returns CDR1 SEHNR and CDR2 FQNEAQ (reference sequence). The CDR3 has 15 amino acids. Trimming took off 2 bases at V and 1 base at J, with 12 bases between the two ends. The CDR3 DNA reads TGTGCCAGCAGCTTACTGGTCGCCGGTTCCTACGAGCAGTACTTC. Encoded protein: CASSLLVAGSYEQYF.

This clonotype was observed a few times. This chain uses TRBV6-1 with TRBJ2-5; D unresolved. Trimming left V 5 bases short and J 2 bases short, with 12 bases between. Germline loops: CDR1 MNHNS, CDR2 SASEGT. There are 14 residues in the CDR3. CDR3 in DNA: TGTGCCAGCAGTTCTCCAGTGGTTCAAGAGACCCAGTACTTC. This encodes CASSSPVVQETQYF.

This clonotype was detected a few times. CDR3 in amino acids: CATSRVSEGTEAFF. The CDR3 DNA is TGTGCCACCAGCAGAGTCTCGGAGGGGACTGAAGCTTTCTTT. The V gene is TRBV15, the J gene TRBJ1-1; the D gene is possibly TRBD1 (5 bases). Per the germline V gene, CDR1 is LNHNV and CDR2 is YYDKDF (reference sequence). This CDR3 has 14 amino acids. V shed 1 base and J shed 5 bases, with 11 bases lying between them.

There are a few counts of this clonotype. The chain recombines TRBV28 with TRBJ2-3; the D is unclear. Trimming cost V 6 bases and J 5 bases, with 9 bases left between them. The germline CDR1 and CDR2 sequences are MDHEN and SYDVKM. The CDR3 runs to 12 residues. The CDR3 DNA sequence: TGTGCCAGCAGCTTACAGTTAGATACGCAGTATTTT. It is translated as CASSLQLDTQYF.

This chain joins TRBV20-1 and TRBJ1-1; D is uncertain. Germline values: CDR1 DFQATT, CDR2 SNEGSKA (reference sequence). This CDR3 has 12 amino acids. The V end lost 0 bases, the J end lost 10 bases, and 12 bases lay between the germline ends. The CDR3 DNA sequence: TGCAGTGCTAGAGATACCCGCAGCCGAGCTTTCTTT. Residues: CSARDTRSRAFF.

The chain is built from TRBV2 and TRBJ1-2; D gene uncertain. Deletions cut 11 bases from V and 2 bases from J, with 15 bases between. Per germline, CDR1 SNHLY and CDR2 FYNNEI. This CDR3 spans 13 amino acids. This CDR3 is CAGSVLMNYGYTF. The CDR3 DNA sequence: TGTGCCGGAAGCGTATTGATGAACTATGGCTACACCTTC. The entire variable domain, with the rest obtained from reference TRBV2 and TRBJ1-2, is as follows: EPEVTQTPSHQVTQMGQEVILRCVPISNHLYFYWYRQILGQKVEFLVSFYNNEISEKSEIFDDQFSVERPDGSNFTLKIRSTKLEDSAMYFCAGSVLMNYGYTFGSGTRLTVV.

In its sample, this clonotype was seen a few times. One end of the junction is discordant with germline, which a read error may explain. V gene TRBV10-2 combines with J gene TRBJ1-5; D may be TRBD1 (5 bases). The CDR3 covers 13 residues. Germline values: CDR1 WSHSY, CDR2 SAAADI. Here the CDR3 reads CASSESGTQPRHF. For the CDR3, the DNA is TGCGCCAGCAGTGAGTCAGGGACTCAGCCCCGGCATTTT.

The chain has TRBV12-3 or TRBV12-4 and TRBJ1-5; D remains unclear. V gave up 4 bases and J gave up 2 bases, with 9 bases separating them. This CDR3 contains 14 residues. CDR3 DNA: TGTGCCAGCAGTTCCCGCCAGGGCAATCAGCCCCAGCATTTT. Translation gives CASSSRQGNQPQHF.

This chain uses TRBV28 with TRBJ2-7; TRBD2 might be the D (7 bases). The CDR3 is 17 residues long. The ends were cut back, 3 bases at V and 0 bases at J, with 18 bases in the middle. Germline V gene data show CDR1 as MDHEN and CDR2 as SYDVKM. The CDR3 here is CASSFGGGRANSYEQYF. The CDR3 DNA follows: TGTGCCAGCAGTTTTGGGGGGGGCAGGGCCAACTCCTACGAGCAGTACTTC. Complete variable domain (other parts from reference TRBV28 and TRBJ2-7): DVKVTQSSRYLVKRTGEKVFLECVQDMDHENMFWYRQDPGLGLRLIYFSYDVKMKEKGDIPEGYSVSREKKERFSLILESASTNQTSMYLCASSFGGGRANSYEQYFGPGTRLTVT.

This clonotype was seen a handful of times. This chain links TRBV13 with TRBJ1-3; the match to TRBD1 covers 9 bases. Germline CDR1 PRHDT, CDR2 FYEKMQ (reference sequence). The junction had 4 bases not matched to a gene; V was cut back by 4 bases and J by 0 bases. The CDR3 is 16 residues long. CDR3 DNA: TGTGCCAGCAGCTACCTGACAGGGGGCTCTGGAAACACCATATATTTT. This sequence encodes CASSYLTGGSGNTIYF. The full variable domain, in which reference TRBV13 and TRBJ1-3 provide the parts outside the CDR3, is AAGVIQSPRHLIKEKRETATLKCYPIPRHDTVYWYQQGPGQDPQFLISFYEKMQSDKGSIPDRFSAQQFSDYHSELNMSSLELGDSALYFCASSYLTGGSGNTIYFGEGSWLTVV.

The rearrangement links TRBV9 to TRBJ2-3; TRBD2 might be the D (6 bases). The CDR3 contains 15 residues. The V end lost 3 bases, the J end lost 4 bases, and 15 bases lay between the germline ends. Germline V gene lookup returns CDR1 SGDLS and CDR2 YYNGEE. In nucleotides, the CDR3 is TGTGCCAGCAGCGCTTCCTGGAGGGCCTCAGATACGCAGTATTTT. This encodes CASSASWRASDTQYF.

The table lists this clonotype with a few counts. The rearrangement joins TRBV4-3 to TRBJ2-7, with TRBD2 identical over 8 bases. This CDR3 region has 15 residues. V was clipped by 0 bases and J by 6 bases; unmatched bases: 7. Germline V gene data show CDR1 as LGHNA and CDR2 as YSLEER. Here the CDR3 reads CASSQDRAGVREQYF. The CDR3 region has the DNA TGCGCCAGCAGCCAAGATCGAGCGGGAGTCCGCGAGCAGTACTTC.

A few counts support this clonotype. The chain is built from TRBV5-1 and TRBJ2-1, with a tentative D call TRBD2 (7 bases). Germline CDR1 reads SGHRS; CDR2 reads YFSETQ. Trimming pared 6 bases from V and 8 bases from J, leaving 15 bases between. This CDR3 spans 13 amino acids. The CDR3 nucleotides read TGCGCCAGCAACCCGGGGGCGGGGGATGAGCAGTTCTTC. This gives the protein CASNPGAGDEQFF.

V gene TRBV7-9 combines with J gene TRBJ2-7, with 12 positions matching TRBD2. The CDR3 has 17 amino acids. Per the germline V gene, CDR1 is SEHNR and CDR2 is FQNEAQ (reference sequence). The trim removed 0 bases at V and 2 bases at J, leaving 5 bases unmatched. CDR3 residues: CASSLAQWTSGTYEQYF. As DNA, the CDR3 is TGTGCCAGCAGCTTAGCTCAGTGGACTAGCGGGACCTACGAGCAGTACTTC.

The genes are TRBV20-1 and TRBJ2-1; a possible D gene is TRBD2 (6 bases). Germline-derived CDR1 and CDR2 are DFQATT and SNEGSKA (reference sequence). Trimming shortened V by 0 bases and J by 6 bases, and 21 bases separated the two germline ends. This CDR3 contains 17 residues. The CDR3 DNA sequence: TGCAGTGCTAGAGATCGGGTTCGTCAACGGGAGTTCAATGAGCAGTTCTTC. This sequence encodes CSARDRVRQREFNEQFF.

This clonotype was detected many times. V is TRBV6-2 or TRBV6-3 and J is TRBJ2-7, with TRBD2 as a possible D gene (6 bases). V lost 7 bases to trimming and J lost 5 bases, with 18 bases between them. This CDR3 has 14 amino acids. In germline, CDR1 is MNHEY, CDR2 SVGEGT. CDR3: CASNLRGGLDEQYF. The CDR3 nucleotides are TGTGCCAGCAATTTACGTGGAGGGTTAGACGAGCAGTACTTC.

This clonotype was observed at least ten times. The chain carries TRBV28 and TRBJ2-3; 8 bases align to TRBD2. Germline CDR1 and CDR2: MDHEN and SYDVKM. CDR3 size: 13 residues. V was pared by 10 bases and J by 5 bases, with 8 bases of the junction left unmatched. The CDR3 protein is CATGSGKGDTQYF. The DNA for the CDR3 is TGTGCCACGGGTAGCGGGAAGGGAGATACGCAGTATTTT.

This clonotype was seen many times. V and J are TRBV30 and TRBJ2-3, with D tentatively TRBD2 (5 bases). The CDR3 spans 15 residues. Between the trimmed V and J ends, which lost 1 base and 2 bases, there was a span of 13 bases. Germline CDR1 GTSNPN, CDR2 SVGIG (reference sequence). In DNA form, the CDR3 reads TGTGCCTGGAGTGGATGGCCCGGGAACACAGATACGCAGTATTTT. Its protein product is CAWSGWPGNTDTQYF.